Each of the 23 T cell receptor beta chains below was sequenced from the same sample in a study of T cell responses to AZD1222 COVID-19 vaccine (dated by TCRdb to the early 2020s). To prepare the library, the immunoSEQ multiplex PCR assay was applied. TCRdb provides this immuneACCESS table in a form limited to in-frame rearrangements. Some clones are lacking; in checked studies, under half of them reflect an unresolved V gene, and why the rest are absent is not known. For this sample the table gives 150,000 to 200,000 clones, of which roughly 91% were detected only once. Under 1.1% of the sample is held by the ten biggest clonotypes. Interpreted using the paper, the time point label stands for: about 28 days (+/-7) after the second vaccine dose. The treatment or condition label, as the study defines it: meningococcal conjugate vaccine given as trial control. The material was peripheral blood, obtained 28 days after the second dose of the MenACWY control vaccine. The receptors originated from an adult who received the MenACWY meningococcal vaccine as a control.

This rearrangement joins TRBV24-1 to TRBJ2-2; 14 nucleotides line up with TRBD2. V gave up 4 bases and J gave up 7 bases; unmatched junction bases: 1. The germline V gene encodes CDR1 KGHDR and CDR2 SFDVKD. This CDR3 spans 15 amino acids. The CDR3 loop reads CATSDGLAGGGELFF. The DNA for the CDR3 is TGTGCCACCAGTGACGGACTAGCGGGGGGCGGGGAGCTGTTTTTT.

The chain recombines TRBV7-9 with TRBJ1-5, with D unclear. The V and J ends lost 5 bases and 6 bases respectively, with 8 bases between them. The CDR3 runs to 12 residues. Germline CDR1 is SEHNR and CDR2 is FQNEAQ (reference sequence). The chain's CDR3 is CASSHASQPQHF. The CDR3 nucleotides are TGTGCCAGCAGCCATGCGTCTCAGCCCCAGCATTTT.

The J gene is TRBJ1-5, the V gene TRBV30; D not certain. Germline CDR1 is GTSNPN and CDR2 is SVGIG (reference sequence). The CDR3 has 13 amino acids. V was clipped by 1 base and J by 0 bases, with 4 bases between them. CDR3 amino acids: CAWSAYSNQPQHF. The CDR3 DNA sequence: TGTGCCTGGAGTGCATATAGCAATCAGCCCCAGCATTTT.

V gene TRBV3-1 (or the pseudogene TRBV3-2) combines with J gene TRBJ1-2, with D hard to call. The CDR3 spans 14 residues. Deletions cut 0 bases from V and 7 bases from J, with 12 bases between. Germline assignment: CDR1 LGHDT and CDR2 YNNKEL (reference sequence). CDR3 protein: CASSQDKGIGGYTF. The CDR3 DNA sequence: TGTGCCAGCAGCCAAGATAAGGGTATCGGTGGCTACACCTTC.

The CDR3 sequence: CASSPGSFAEAFF. DNA for the CDR3: TGTGCCAGCAGCCCTGGGAGTTTCGCTGAAGCTTTCTTT. This sequence joins TRBV3-1 (or the pseudogene TRBV3-2) and TRBJ1-1; D uncertain. CDR3 length: 13 amino acids. The germline CDR1 and CDR2 sequences are LGHDT and YNNKEL (reference sequence). Between the trimmed V and J ends, which lost 4 bases and 6 bases, there was a span of 12 bases.

This clone was seen once. V is TRBV5-4 and J is TRBJ2-7; D perhaps matches TRBD2 (5 bases). The germline V gene has CDR1 SGHNT and CDR2 YYREEE (reference sequence). Trimming shortened V by 0 bases and J by 5 bases, and 9 bases separated the two germline ends. The CDR3 contains 13 residues. The CDR3 loop is CASSLDPGNEQYF. CDR3 DNA sequence: TGTGCCAGCAGCTTGGATCCGGGGAACGAGCAGTACTTC.

V usage is TRBV6-6 and J usage is TRBJ1-2; no definite D call. V was pared by 6 bases and J by 2 bases, with 4 bases between. Germline CDR1 MNHNY, CDR2 SVGAGI (reference sequence). The CDR3 extends over 11 amino acids. This CDR3 is CASRDNYGYTF. The CDR3 DNA reads TGTGCCAGCAGGGACAACTATGGCTACACCTTC.

J is TRBJ2-3 and V is TRBV9, with D possibly being TRBD1 (6 bases). Germline V gene lookup returns CDR1 SGDLS and CDR2 YYNGEE. The CDR3 is 15 residues long. The V end lost 3 bases, the J end lost 0 bases, and 11 bases lay between the germline ends. The CDR3 spells CASSGGQRSTDTQYF. In nucleotides, the CDR3 is TGTGCCAGCAGCGGAGGACAGCGAAGCACAGATACGCAGTATTTT. The full variable domain, in which reference TRBV9 and TRBJ2-3 provide the parts outside the CDR3, is DSGVTQTPKHLITATGQRVTLRCSPRSGDLSVYWYQQSLDQGLQFLIQYYNGEERAKGNILERFSAQQFPDLHSELNLSSLELGDSALYFCASSGGQRSTDTQYFGPGTRLTVL.

The rearrangement joins TRBV5-4 to TRBJ2-7; the match to TRBD1 covers 10 bases. Germline V gene data show CDR1 as SGHNT and CDR2 as YYREEE (reference sequence). With V trimmed by 4 bases and J by 3 bases, 13 bases remained unmatched. CDR3 length: 17 residues. CDR3 loop: CASSRGTDGQGVYEQYF. The CDR3, as DNA: TGTGCCAGCAGCCGGGGAACTGACGGACAGGGGGTCTACGAGCAGTACTTC.

This clone has only one observation. The rearrangement links TRBV5-1 to TRBJ1-1; D gene uncertain. Germline CDR1 and CDR2: SGHRS and YFSETQ. The V and J ends lost 4 bases and 4 bases respectively, with 14 bases between them. The length of the CDR3 is 14 residues. The CDR3 sequence: CASSPPVRSTEAFF. The CDR3, as DNA: TGCGCCAGCAGCCCGCCGGTTCGAAGCACTGAAGCTTTCTTT.

This chain links TRBV6-5 with TRBJ2-7; 7 positions agree with TRBD1. Germline V gives CDR1 MNHEY, CDR2 SVGAGI. The CDR3 runs to 13 residues. Unmatched junction bases numbered 6, after V lost 10 bases and J lost 0 bases. The CDR3 is CATSGQSSYEQYF. CDR3 nucleotide sequence: TGTGCCACCTCGGGACAGAGCTCCTACGAGCAGTACTTC.

CDR3 sequence (DNA): TGTGCCAGCAGCCAGTTAGGAAACAATCAGCCCCAGCATTTT. Translating gives CASSQLGNNQPQHF. The V and J genes are TRBV16 and TRBJ1-5; D gene unclear. This CDR3 spans 14 amino acids. V lost 3 bases and J lost 3, with 9 bases in between. Germline V CDR1 and CDR2: KGHSY, FQNENV.

The chain joins TRBV18 to TRBJ2-6; D may match TRBD1 or TRBD2 (6 bases each). Germline lookup yields CDR1 KGHSH and CDR2 LQKENI. The CDR3 length is 18 residues. V lost 1 base, J lost 0 bases, and 13 bases lay in between. CDR3 protein: CASSPRTGALSGANVLTF. The CDR3 nucleotides read TGTGCCAGCTCACCACGAACGGGGGCACTCTCTGGGGCCAACGTCCTGACTTTC. Combining the CDR3 with reference TRBV18 and TRBJ2-6 gives the whole variable domain NAGVMQNPRHLVRRRGQEARLRCSPMKGHSHVYWYRQLPEEGLKFMVYLQKENIIDESGMPKERFSAEFPKEGPSILRIQQVVRGDSAAYFCASSPRTGALSGANVLTFGAGSRLTVL.

The rearrangement links TRBV19 to TRBJ1-5, with 7 bases fitting TRBD1. V was clipped by 5 bases and J by 3 bases; unmatched bases: 19. This CDR3 contains 19 residues. Germline assignment: CDR1 LNHDA and CDR2 SQIVND (reference sequence). The CDR3 loop reads CASSSWTGRATLLNQPQHF. In DNA form, the CDR3 reads TGTGCCAGTAGTTCGTGGACAGGCCGGGCCACTTTGCTCAATCAGCCCCAGCATTTT.

V usage is TRBV7-2 and J usage is TRBJ1-4, with 9 bases matching TRBD1. The V gene end was trimmed by 3 bases and the J gene end by 15 bases; junction bases not matched to a gene: 14. Germline assignment: CDR1 SGHTA and CDR2 FQGNSA. The CDR3 runs 15 residues. CDR3 coding DNA: TGTGCCAGCAGCTTTCGTGGGACAGGGAGGCTGAAATTGTTTTTT. Encoded protein: CASSFRGTGRLKLFF.

DNA of the CDR3: TGTGCCAGCAGCTTAGACCGGCAGGGAGGTCGTGGCTACACCTTC. Residues: CASSLDRQGGRGYTF. This chain connects TRBV11-2 to TRBJ1-2; TRBD1 might be the D (5 bases). Trimming took 0 bases from V and 7 from J, leaving 15 bases between them. Germline V gives CDR1 SGHAT, CDR2 FQNNGV. The CDR3 spans 15 residues.

This chain uses TRBV19 with TRBJ1-2; maybe TRBD1 (6 bases). From germline, CDR1 is LNHDA and CDR2 SQIVND (reference sequence). The CDR3 consists of 15 residues. With 3 bases removed from V and 3 bases from J, the gap between germline ends came to 14 bases. This CDR3 reads CASSIRRGEDYGYTF. As DNA, the CDR3 is TGTGCCAGTAGTATCAGAAGGGGGGAGGACTATGGCTACACCTTC.

The chain recombines TRBV5-1 with TRBJ1-1; TRBD1 matches 7 bases. Per the germline V gene, CDR1 is SGHRS and CDR2 is YFSETQ. Trimming removed 5 bases from V and 5 bases from J; junction bases left unmatched: 6. This CDR3 has 13 amino acids. For the CDR3, the DNA is TGCGCCAGCAGAGTTTCAGGGGGGACTGAAGCTTTCTTT. This codes for CASRVSGGTEAFF. Combining the CDR3 with reference TRBV5-1 and TRBJ1-1 gives the whole variable domain KAGVTQTPRYLIKTRGQQVTLSCSPISGHRSVSWYQQTPGQGLQFLFEYFSETQRNKGNFPGRFSGRQFSNSRSEMNVSTLELGDSALYLCASRVSGGTEAFFGQGTRLTVV.

This chain uses TRBV7-9 with TRBJ2-3, with 7 bases identical to TRBD1. CDR1 and CDR2 from the germline V gene are SEHNR and FQNEAQ (reference sequence). Unmatched junction bases numbered 4, after V lost 5 bases and J lost 2 bases. The CDR3 runs 14 residues. This CDR3 is CASSRDSNTDTQYF. The CDR3 DNA reads TGTGCCAGCAGCCGGGACAGCAACACAGATACGCAGTATTTT.

The V gene is TRBV6-5, the J gene TRBJ1-4; 11 bases fit TRBD1. The V and J ends lost 5 bases and 8 bases, in that order; junction bases with no gene match: 7. The CDR3 spans 15 residues. The V gene's germline CDR1 is MNHEY and CDR2 SVGAGI. CDR3 nucleotides: TGTGCCAGCAGTCCCGGACAGGGGGCAGGGGAAAAACTGTTTTTT. Translating it yields CASSPGQGAGEKLFF.

This clone was seen just once. This sequence joins TRBV7-9 and TRBJ2-1, with D unclear. Trimming left V 5 bases short and J 3 bases short, with 14 bases between. Germline assignment: CDR1 SEHNR and CDR2 FQNEAQ (reference sequence). The CDR3 sequence is 15 residues long. DNA for the CDR3: TGTGCCAGCAGCCGAGACGGCGGAGACTACAATGAGCAGTTCTTC. It translates to CASSRDGGDYNEQFF.

V and J are TRBV7-9 and TRBJ1-2; 8 bases are shared with TRBD1. This CDR3 has 14 amino acids. Trimming removed 6 bases from V and 7 bases from J; junction bases left unmatched: 10. Germline loops: CDR1 SEHNR, CDR2 FQNEAQ (reference sequence). CDR3 region: CASRDQQTGAGYTF. CDR3 nucleotides: TGTGCCAGCAGGGATCAACAGACAGGGGCTGGCTACACCTTC.

The rearrangement joins TRBV19 to TRBJ1-1; D possibly corresponds to TRBD1 (5 bases). Per germline, CDR1 LNHDA and CDR2 SQIVND (reference sequence). This CDR3 region has 14 residues. V lost 7 bases and J 1 base, leaving 13 bases between the germline ends. The CDR3 bases are TGTGCCAGTACTGCCAGGGAGGGGAACACTGAAGCTTTCTTT. It translates to CASTAREGNTEAFF.